This record looks at one TCR beta chain sequence and its context. These data originate in a study of blood T cell repertoires in COVID-19. The CDR3 is 15 residues long. Deletions cut 3 bases from V and 1 base from J, with 12 bases between. Germline-derived CDR1 and CDR2 are SGDLS and YYNGEE. Clones were read by immunoSEQ multiplex PCR, and TCRdb kept only the in-frame ones, dropping some. This sample has around 120,000 clones, with 90% found just once. This sequence was found in a human donor with active COVID-19. The donor label of this sample is uncertain. Sequencing input: peripheral blood. This chain uses TRBV9 with TRBJ2-3; possibly TRBD1 for D (5 bases). CDR3 loop: CASSGTGSGTDTQYF. CDR3 nucleotide sequence: TGTGCCAGCAGCGGAACAGGATCGGGCACAGATACGCAGTATTTT. The full variable domain, its missing parts supplied by reference TRBV9 and TRBJ2-3, is DSGVTQTPKHLITATGQRVTLRCSPRSGDLSVYWYQQSLDQGLQFLIQYYNGEERAKGNILERFSAQQFPDLHSELNLSSLELGDSALYFCASSGTGSGTDTQYFGPGTRLTVL.